The 30 T cell receptor beta chains reported below all come from one sample, sequenced in a study of blood T cell repertoires in COVID-19. Produced via immunoSEQ multiplex PCR; TCRdb's table is partial and in-frame only. The data show approximately 80,000 clones, with approximately 85% seen just once and 8.5% to 10% held by the top ten. Specimen: peripheral blood. All receptors derive from a man aged 45-60 years with COVID-19, enrolled during active disease.

The genes are TRBV27 and TRBJ1-2; the D is unclear. Between the trimmed V and J ends, which lost 3 bases and 0 bases, there was a span of 5 bases. The CDR3 length is 13 residues. Per germline, CDR1 MNHEY and CDR2 SMNVEV (reference sequence). The CDR3 coding sequence is TGTGCCAGCAGTTTGGGAGCTAACTATGGCTACACCTTC. Protein sequence: CASSLGANYGYTF.

The chain is built from TRBV27 and TRBJ2-7; 9 nucleotides agree with TRBD1. The germline CDR1 and CDR2 sequences are MNHEY and SMNVEV (reference sequence). With 5 bases clipped from V and 4 bases from J, the junction kept 6 bases outside the gene matches. This CDR3 is 14 amino acids long. CDR3 amino acids: CASSIRDREYEQYF. CDR3 nucleotide sequence: TGTGCCAGCAGTATCCGGGACAGGGAGTACGAGCAGTACTTC.

The chain joins TRBV2 to TRBJ2-7; tentatively, D is TRBD2 (6 bases). V dropped 3 bases and J dropped 6 bases, with 9 bases sitting between them. Germline V CDR1 and CDR2: SNHLY, FYNNEI. The CDR3 is made up of 12 amino acids. The CDR3 region is CASSDWRGEQYF. CDR3 DNA sequence: TGTGCCAGCAGTGATTGGAGGGGCGAGCAGTACTTC.

V is TRBV4-2 and J is TRBJ2-7; 10 bases line up with TRBD2. Germline V gene lookup returns CDR1 LGHNA and CDR2 YNFKEQ. V dropped 4 bases and J dropped 2; count of bases not matched to a gene: 5. The CDR3 totals 15 residues. For the CDR3, the DNA is TGTGCCAGCAGCCCGGCAGCGGGAGGGCCCTACGAGCAGTACTTC. Protein sequence: CASSPAAGGPYEQYF.

The chain is built from TRBV2 and TRBJ2-3; 8 bases map to TRBD2. Germline trimming cut 7 bases from V and 5 bases from J; bases unmatched to any gene: 11. The CDR3 consists of 15 residues. In germline, CDR1 is SNHLY, CDR2 FYNNEI. Here the CDR3 DNA reads TGTGCCAGCACCCGGGACAACGCGGGGGGAGATACGCAGTATTTT. This sequence encodes CASTRDNAGGDTQYF.

This clone was found once. CDR3 loop: CASSLDPTYGLDEQFF. As DNA, the CDR3 is TGTGCCAGCAGCTTAGACCCGACTTACGGCCTGGATGAGCAGTTCTTC. The gene calls are TRBV13 and TRBJ2-1; no definite D call. This CDR3 is built from 16 residues. With 1 base removed from V and 8 bases from J, the gap between germline ends came to 18 bases. The germline gives CDR1 PRHDT, CDR2 FYEKMQ (reference sequence).

This chain connects TRBV15 to TRBJ2-3; D remains ambiguous. Trimming took 4 bases from V and 2 from J, leaving 13 bases between them. Germline V gene data show CDR1 as LNHNV and CDR2 as YYDKDF (reference sequence). The CDR3 contains 15 residues. The CDR3: CATSTDEMITDTQYF. CDR3 sequence (DNA): TGTGCCACCAGCACAGACGAGATGATCACAGATACGCAGTATTTT. The whole variable domain, remainder taken from reference TRBV15 and TRBJ2-3, is DAMVIQNPRYQVTQFGKPVTLSCSQTLNHNVMYWYQQKSSQAPKLLFHYYDKDFNNEADTPDNFQSRRPNTSFCFLDIRSPGLGDTAMYLCATSTDEMITDTQYFGPGTRLTVL.

This chain joins TRBV11-2 and TRBJ2-7, with a possible D match to TRBD2 (6 bases). The CDR3 sequence is 12 residues long. Trimming took off 7 bases at V and 4 bases at J, with 11 bases between the two ends. The V gene's germline CDR1 is SGHAT and CDR2 FQNNGV. The CDR3 DNA is TGTGCCAGCAAGATTAGCGGTTACGAGCAGTACTTC. Amino acids: CASKISGYEQYF. The full variable domain, in which reference TRBV11-2 and TRBJ2-7 provide the parts outside the CDR3, is EAGVAQSPRYKIIEKRQSVAFWCNPISGHATLYWYQQILGQGPKLLIQFQNNGVVDDSQLPKDRFSAERLKGVDSTLKIQPAKLEDSAVYLCASKISGYEQYFGPGTRLTVT.

This chain uses TRBV30 with TRBJ2-5, with TRBD2 matching 13 bases. V lost 6 bases, J lost 5 bases, and 12 bases stayed unmatched. The CDR3 loop spans 16 amino acids. CDR1 and CDR2 from the germline V gene are GTSNPN and SVGIG (reference sequence). Here the CDR3 reads CACNGLAGAGRETQYF. In DNA, the CDR3 is TGTGCCTGTAACGGACTAGCGGGAGCCGGGCGCGAGACCCAGTACTTC.

The chain has TRBV27 and TRBJ1-5; TRBD1 matches 12 bases. This CDR3 contains 16 residues. V lost 5 bases to trimming and J lost 2 bases; unmatched junction nucleotides: 4. The germline V gene encodes CDR1 MNHEY and CDR2 SMNVEV (reference sequence). The CDR3 is CASSRDRGPGNQPQHF. The DNA of the CDR3 is TGTGCCAGCAGTCGGGACAGGGGGCCAGGCAATCAGCCCCAGCATTTT.

In its sample, this clone was seen a few times. The chain links TRBV3-1 (or the pseudogene TRBV3-2) to TRBJ2-2; D possibly corresponds to TRBD2 (5 bases). Germline V gene data show CDR1 as LGHDT and CDR2 as YNNKEL (reference sequence). CDR3 length: 13 residues. With 8 bases removed from V and 3 bases from J, the gap between germline ends came to 10 bases. The CDR3 DNA follows: TGTGCCAGCGCGCAGCGGCACACCGGGGAGCTGTTTTTT. Its protein product is CASAQRHTGELFF.

The chain combines TRBV7-3 with TRBJ2-6; 8 bases fit TRBD1. Losses at the gene ends were 1 base for V and 0 bases for J; bases not matched to a gene: 2. The germline V gene has CDR1 SGHTA and CDR2 FQGTGA. This CDR3 has 17 amino acids. CDR3 in DNA: TGTGCCAGCAGCTTAAGGACAGGGCCCTCTGGGGCCAACGTCCTGACTTTC. This gives the protein CASSLRTGPSGANVLTF.

The chain is built from TRBV4-1 and TRBJ2-3; TRBD2 matches at 11 bases. V trimming: 2 bases; J trimming: 2 bases; junction bases outside the gene matches: 12. Per the germline V gene, CDR1 is MGHRA and CDR2 is YSYEKL. This CDR3 region has 19 residues. The chain's CDR3 is CASSQTSGSTYPATDTQYF. The CDR3, as DNA: TGCGCCAGCAGCCAAACTAGCGGGAGCACCTACCCGGCCACAGATACGCAGTATTTT.

The chain has TRBV19 and TRBJ1-1, with D possibly TRBD1 on 6 matching bases. Germline-derived CDR1 and CDR2 are LNHDA and SQIVND (reference sequence). The germline V and J ends were trimmed by 5 bases and 5 bases, with 12 bases remaining between them. CDR3 size: 13 residues. CDR3 sequence reads: CASSSGERTEAFF. The CDR3 DNA sequence: TGTGCCAGTAGTTCAGGGGAGAGGACTGAAGCTTTCTTT.

The chain recombines TRBV27 with TRBJ1-6; D perhaps matches TRBD1 (6 bases). The CDR3 has 18 amino acids. Trimming left V 6 bases short and J 3 bases short, with 21 bases between. Looked up from germline, CDR1 is MNHEY and CDR2 is SMNVEV (reference sequence). The CDR3 loop is CASSPYLGGASYNSPLHF. The CDR3 nucleotides read TGTGCCAGCAGCCCCTATCTCGGGGGGGCGAGCTATAATTCACCCCTCCACTTT.

This chain connects TRBV14 to TRBJ2-7; D is undetermined. Germline values: CDR1 SGHDN, CDR2 FVKESK. This CDR3 region has 14 residues. V lost 0 bases and J lost 5, with 11 bases in between. DNA of the CDR3: TGTGCCAGCAGCCAAGATGTGATTGAGAACGAGCAGTACTTC. Translating gives CASSQDVIENEQYF.

This clone has a single count. The gene calls are TRBV18 and TRBJ2-7, with unresolved D. Germline V gene lookup returns CDR1 KGHSH and CDR2 LQKENI. The CDR3 has 15 amino acids. V dropped 3 bases and J dropped 3 bases, with 15 bases sitting between them. CDR3 sequence: CASSPPEAARYEQYF. CDR3 DNA: TGTGCCAGCTCACCTCCTGAGGCAGCACGCTACGAGCAGTACTTC.

This sequence joins TRBV24-1 and TRBJ2-1, with 10 positions matching TRBD1. V shed 3 bases, J shed 8 bases, and the junction held 12 bases outside the gene matches. Per the germline V gene, CDR1 is KGHDR and CDR2 is SFDVKD. The CDR3 extends over 17 amino acids. CDR3: CATSDPYAGQGSDEQFF. The CDR3 DNA sequence: TGTGCCACCAGTGATCCCTACGCGGGACAGGGGTCGGATGAGCAGTTCTTC.

The chain is built from TRBV4-2 and TRBJ2-7; 7 bases align to TRBD2. After removal of 3 bases from V and 0 bases from J, the junction contained 2 bases not matched to a gene. This CDR3 has 14 residues. Germline loops: CDR1 LGHNA, CDR2 YNFKEQ. CDR3 protein: CASSQGLHSYEQYF. For the CDR3, the DNA is TGTGCCAGCAGCCAGGGACTACACTCCTACGAGCAGTACTTC.

The chain couples TRBV10-3 to TRBJ1-5, with D possibly being TRBD1 (5 bases). There are 17 residues in the CDR3. Trimming removed 0 bases at V and 1 base at J, with 13 bases between. The V gene's germline CDR1 is ENHRY and CDR2 SYGVKD. The CDR3 DNA reads TGTGCCATCAGTGAGTCGAGGTCAGGGTTGAGCAATCAGCCCCAGCATTTT. Translated, it gives CAISESRSGLSNQPQHF.

This chain connects TRBV6-5 to TRBJ2-7, with 10 bases fitting TRBD1. The CDR3 is 15 residues long. The V gene's germline CDR1 is MNHEY and CDR2 SVGAGI. The V and J ends lost 8 bases and 4 bases, in that order; junction bases with no gene match: 11. CDR3 in DNA: TGTGCCAGCTCTAATACCGGGACAGGGGATTACGAGCAGTACTTC. Translating gives CASSNTGTGDYEQYF.

This clone was picked up one time. The chain is built from TRBV30 and TRBJ2-7, with 7 bases fitting TRBD1. Per the germline V gene, CDR1 is GTSNPN and CDR2 is SVGIG (reference sequence). With 1 base clipped from V and 5 bases from J, the junction kept 5 bases outside the gene matches. The CDR3 covers 13 residues. The DNA of the CDR3 is TGTGCCTGGAGTGCGACAGGGAGAAACGAGCAGTACTTC. It encodes CAWSATGRNEQYF.

The chain is built from TRBV30 and TRBJ1-1; weak D call: TRBD1 (5 bases). There are 15 residues in the CDR3. CDR1 GTSNPN and CDR2 SVGIG come from the germline V gene (reference sequence). The V gene lost 2 bases and the J gene lost 5 bases, with 18 bases spanning the gap. As DNA, the CDR3 is TGTGCCTGGAGTCGACCAGGCAGGGTTCGGACTGAAGCTTTCTTT. Protein: CAWSRPGRVRTEAFF.

The gene calls are TRBV9 and TRBJ2-3; 10 nucleotides match TRBD2. Germline V gene sequence: CDR1 SGDLS, CDR2 YYNGEE. The V segment lost 4 bases and the J segment 4 bases; nucleotides outside the gene matches: 9. This CDR3 is built from 16 residues. The CDR3 DNA reads TGTGCCAGCAGCTCTAGAAGCGGGAGGGCCTCAGATACGCAGTATTTT. Protein product: CASSSRSGRASDTQYF.

The chain recombines TRBV5-1 with TRBJ2-7; D perhaps matches TRBD1 (5 bases). The CDR3 has 14 residues. Germline CDR1 reads SGHRS; CDR2 reads YFSETQ. Deletions cut 3 bases from V and 5 bases from J, with 15 bases between. The CDR3 sequence: CASSSLPEGDEQYF. CDR3 in DNA: TGCGCCAGCAGCTCCCTGCCCGAAGGGGACGAGCAGTACTTC.

This chain uses TRBV14 with TRBJ2-1; 12 bases map to TRBD2. The CDR3 runs 17 residues. V trimming: 0 bases; J trimming: 9 bases; junction bases outside the gene matches: 9. Germline CDR1 and CDR2: SGHDN and FVKESK. Written as DNA, the CDR3 is TGTGCCAGCAGCCAAGACCTAGCGGGAGGGCCAACCAGTGAGCAGTTCTTC. Its translation is CASSQDLAGGPTSEQFF. Variable domain in full (rest from reference TRBV14 and TRBJ2-1): EAGVTQFPSHSVIEKGQTVTLRCDPISGHDNLYWYRRVMGKEIKFLLHFVKESKQDESGMPNNRFLAERTGGTYSTLKVQPAELEDSGVYFCASSQDLAGGPTSEQFFGPGTRLTVL.

This rearrangement joins TRBV5-5 to TRBJ2-4, with D possibly matching TRBD2 (6 bases). The V and J ends lost 4 bases and 7 bases respectively, with 15 bases between them. This CDR3 contains 14 residues. CDR1 SGHKS and CDR2 YYEKEE come from the germline V gene (reference sequence). The CDR3 loop reads CASSPTGGVNIQYF. In DNA form, the CDR3 reads TGTGCCAGCAGCCCAACAGGCGGGGTCAACATTCAGTACTTC.

The rearrangement joins TRBV7-9 to TRBJ2-5; a weak D match, TRBD2 (6 bases). Germline V gene data show CDR1 as SEHNR and CDR2 as FQNEAQ (reference sequence). Trimming left V 5 bases short and J 5 bases short, with 15 bases between. The CDR3 contains 14 residues. The CDR3 region has the DNA TGTGCCAGCAGCCACTCGGGGGTTTTCGAGACCCAGTACTTC. Residues: CASSHSGVFETQYF.

The V gene is TRBV9, the J gene TRBJ2-1; 13 nucleotides match TRBD2. This CDR3 has 15 amino acids. V dropped 2 bases and J dropped 5; count of bases not matched to a gene: 1. Germline assignment: CDR1 SGDLS and CDR2 YYNGEE. CDR3 coding DNA: TGTGCCAGCAGCGTCGGGACTAGCGGGAACAATGAGCAGTTCTTC. It codes for CASSVGTSGNNEQFF.

The CDR3 sequence: CASSLRSSGSNHEQYF. The CDR3 region has the DNA TGTGCCAGCAGCCTGCGCTCGAGCGGGAGTAACCACGAGCAGTACTTC. The chain uses TRBV11-2 and TRBJ2-7; TRBD2 matches at 8 bases. The CDR3 runs to 16 residues. J gave up 5 bases and V 5 bases, and 14 bases lay outside the gene matches. Germline V lookup: CDR1 SGHAT, CDR2 FQNNGV.